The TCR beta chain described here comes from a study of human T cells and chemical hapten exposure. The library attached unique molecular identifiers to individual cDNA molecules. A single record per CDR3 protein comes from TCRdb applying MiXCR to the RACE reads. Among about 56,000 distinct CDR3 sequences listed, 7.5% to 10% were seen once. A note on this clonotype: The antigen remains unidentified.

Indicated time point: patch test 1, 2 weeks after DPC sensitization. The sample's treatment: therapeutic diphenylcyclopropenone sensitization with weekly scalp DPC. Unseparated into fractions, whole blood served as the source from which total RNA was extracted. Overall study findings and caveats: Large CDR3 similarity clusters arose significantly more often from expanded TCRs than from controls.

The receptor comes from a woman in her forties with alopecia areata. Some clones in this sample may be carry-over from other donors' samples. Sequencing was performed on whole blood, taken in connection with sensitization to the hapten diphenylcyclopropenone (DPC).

CDR3 bases: TGTGCCAGCAGTCCCCCCAGGGGTGGCTACAATGAGCAGTTCTTC. As protein: CASSPPRGGYNEQFF. The J gene is TRBJ2-1, the V gene TRBV28; possible D gene TRBD1, 6 bases. CDR3 size: 15 residues. Germline loops: CDR1 MDHEN, CDR2 SYDVKM. Trimming removed 5 bases from V and 3 bases from J, with 14 bases in between.